One and the same sample provided the 24 T cell receptor beta chains below, sequenced in a study of cytomegalovirus exposure and HLA in healthy donors. The PCR ran on 60 Vbeta and 13 Jbeta primers. Clones were sequenced by immunoSEQ multiplex PCR, and TCRdb holds only the in-frame ones, with some missing. The table includes about 88,000 clones, 69% detected once. The sample consisted of PBMCs. The receptors here all came from a man aged 45-65 years in good health and CMV-seronegative.

Comments on this clone: This CDR3 is missing its conserved last phenylalanine or tryptophan, likely due to a read error. J is TRBJ1-1 and V is TRBV5-1; D not resolved. Germline V gives CDR1 SGHRS, CDR2 YFSETQ. The CDR3 loop spans 15 amino acids. Trimming left V 0 bases short and J 5 bases short, with 14 bases between. The CDR3 DNA sequence: TGCGCCAGCAGCTTGGGGATTAGTTTGGGGACTGAAGCTTTCGTT. Translation: CASSLGISLGTEAFV.

This chain joins TRBV6-6 and TRBJ1-4; D is ambiguous. The CDR3 sequence is 16 residues long. V was shortened by 5 bases and J by 2 bases, with 15 bases between the two germline ends. Germline V gene lookup returns CDR1 MNHNY and CDR2 SVGAGI (reference sequence). CDR3 sequence reads: CASSRVQPGTNEKLFF. Here the CDR3 DNA reads TGTGCCAGCAGTAGGGTCCAGCCGGGGACTAATGAAAAACTGTTTTTT.

The chain carries TRBV9 and TRBJ1-5; possible D gene TRBD1, 6 bases. The CDR3 has 15 residues. The germline V gene encodes CDR1 SGDLS and CDR2 YYNGEE. V shed 4 bases and J shed 5 bases, with 16 bases lying between them. The CDR3 spells CASSSQDRLDQPQHF. Written as DNA, the CDR3 is TGTGCCAGCAGCTCCCAGGACAGATTAGATCAGCCCCAGCATTTT.

The rearrangement joins TRBV28 to TRBJ2-7; D perhaps matches TRBD1 (6 bases). V lost 7 bases and J lost 6, with 16 bases in between. CDR3 size: 13 residues. Germline V lookup: CDR1 MDHEN, CDR2 SYDVKM. CDR3 DNA sequence: TGTGCCAGCATGAGGACAGATATATCCGAGCAGTACTTC. Residues: CASMRTDISEQYF. Variable domain in full (rest from reference TRBV28 and TRBJ2-7): DVKVTQSSRYLVKRTGEKVFLECVQDMDHENMFWYRQDPGLGLRLIYFSYDVKMKEKGDIPEGYSVSREKKERFSLILESASTNQTSMYLCASMRTDISEQYFGPGTRLTVT.

The V gene is TRBV11-2, the J gene TRBJ2-5; 12 nucleotides agree with TRBD2. The ends lost 1 base at V and 2 bases at J; junction bases unmatched: 11. Per germline, CDR1 SGHAT and CDR2 FQNNGV. This CDR3 region has 19 residues. The CDR3 protein is CASSLVPGLAGWIQETQYF. In DNA, the CDR3 is TGTGCCAGCAGCTTAGTGCCGGGACTAGCGGGTTGGATACAAGAGACCCAGTACTTC.

The chain has TRBV5-1 and TRBJ2-6, with 9 bases fitting TRBD1. The trim removed 3 bases at V and 1 base at J, leaving 11 bases unmatched. The V gene's germline CDR1 is SGHRS and CDR2 YFSETQ. The CDR3 contains 19 residues. The CDR3 nucleotides read TGCGCCAGCAGCTGGGCCGGAGGACAGGGGTCATCTGGGGCCAACGTCCTGACTTTC. Translation gives CASSWAGGQGSSGANVLTF.

The chain recombines TRBV2 with TRBJ1-1, with no clear D. CDR3 length equals 13 residues. Germline CDR1 reads SNHLY; CDR2 reads FYNNEI. V lost 10 bases and J lost 7, with 19 bases in between. The CDR3 loop is CATKQEAANEAFF. CDR3 sequence (DNA): TGTGCCACCAAGCAGGAAGCGGCCAATGAAGCTTTCTTT.

This clone was picked up one time. The rearrangement joins TRBV5-1 to TRBJ2-5, with D perhaps TRBD1 (6 bases). Matching the DNA end better, TRBJ2-7 makes the J call doubtful. CDR1 and CDR2 (germline): SGHRS, YFSETQ. This CDR3 is 15 amino acids long. CDR3 DNA: TGCGCCAGCCAACAGGGCCCCCAGGTATCCTACGAGCAGTACTTC. Protein product: CASQQGPQVSYEQYF.

The CDR3 DNA is TGTGCCAGCAGTTCCGACGACAGGCAGGCCGATGGCTACACCTTC. Amino acid sequence: CASSSDDRQADGYTF. This chain uses TRBV28 with TRBJ1-2; TRBD1 might be the D (6 bases). Trimming cost V 4 bases and J 6 bases, with 18 bases left between them. Germline assignment: CDR1 MDHEN and CDR2 SYDVKM. This CDR3 has 15 amino acids.

The J gene is TRBJ1-4, the V gene TRBV5-8, with D hard to call. Germline V gene lookup returns CDR1 SGHTS and CDR2 YDEGEE. This CDR3 region has 14 residues. V lost 1 base to trimming and J lost 4 bases, with 8 bases between them. The CDR3 loop reads CASSLSLLNEKLFF. The CDR3 DNA follows: TGTGCCAGCAGCTTGTCTTTACTTAATGAAAAACTGTTTTTT.

This chain links TRBV4-1 with TRBJ2-2, with D possibly being TRBD2 (5 bases). Trimming cost V 4 bases and J 4 bases, with 16 bases left between them. Germline assignment: CDR1 MGHRA and CDR2 YSYEKL. The CDR3 totals 16 residues. This CDR3 is CASSPVPGSFTGELFF. CDR3 sequence (DNA): TGCGCCAGCAGCCCGGTTCCGGGGTCGTTCACCGGGGAGCTGTTTTTT.

The chain is built from TRBV30 and TRBJ2-1; no reliable D call. The V gene lost 2 bases and the J gene lost 7 bases, with 9 bases spanning the gap. The CDR3 is made up of 12 amino acids. The germline V gene has CDR1 GTSNPN and CDR2 SVGIG (reference sequence). The CDR3 protein is CAWSPEANEQFF. The DNA of the CDR3 is TGTGCCTGGAGTCCCGAAGCGAATGAGCAGTTCTTC.

This clone was seen once. The V gene is TRBV5-1, the J gene TRBJ2-3; 7 bases map to TRBD1. Trimming removed 0 bases from V and 1 base from J; junction bases left unmatched: 2. CDR3 length: 15 amino acids. The germline V gene encodes CDR1 SGHRS and CDR2 YFSETQ. CDR3 region: CASSLGGGGTDTQYF. Written as DNA, the CDR3 is TGCGCCAGCAGCTTGGGAGGGGGCGGCACAGATACGCAGTATTTT.

The chain has TRBV18 and TRBJ1-1; 10 bases fit TRBD1. V was clipped by 8 bases and J by 0 bases; unmatched bases: 0. This CDR3 contains 13 residues. Germline values: CDR1 KGHSH, CDR2 LQKENI. The CDR3 here is CASGQGVNTEAFF. The CDR3 bases are TGTGCCAGCGGACAGGGGGTGAACACTGAAGCTTTCTTT.

The chain carries TRBV29-1 and TRBJ1-2, with a possible D match to TRBD1 (5 bases). V gave up 7 bases and J gave up 0 bases, with 9 bases separating them. Germline CDR1 and CDR2: SQVTM and ANQGSEA. This CDR3 contains 12 residues. The DNA of the CDR3 is TGCAGCGCCGGAGGGGCTAACTATGGCTACACCTTC. It specifies CSAGGANYGYTF.

This clone occurred a few times. The chain carries TRBV6-4 and TRBJ2-1; D unresolved. V dropped 2 bases and J dropped 0 bases, with 8 bases sitting between them. CDR3 length: 15 residues. Looked up from germline, CDR1 is MRHNA and CDR2 is SNTAGT. CDR3 nucleotides: TGTGCCAGCAGTGACGACGAGGTCTCCTACAATGAGCAGTTCTTC. Amino acids: CASSDDEVSYNEQFF.

This clone was observed a handful of times. The rearrangement links TRBV29-1 to TRBJ1-1; 9 nucleotides agree with TRBD1. Unmatched junction bases numbered 6, after V lost 3 bases and J lost 4 bases. In germline, CDR1 is SQVTM, CDR2 ANQGSEA. This CDR3 has 14 residues. The CDR3 here is CSVEYRGRSTEAFF. The DNA of the CDR3 is TGCAGCGTTGAGTACAGGGGGCGTTCCACTGAAGCTTTCTTT. Full variable domain (remainder filled in from reference TRBV29-1 and TRBJ1-1): SAVISQKPSRDICQRGTSLTIQCQVDSQVTMMFWYRQQPGQSLTLIATANQGSEATYESGFVIDKFPISRPNLTFSTLTVSNMSPEDSSIYLCSVEYRGRSTEAFFGQGTRLTVV.

J is TRBJ2-5 and V is TRBV6-5; D possibly corresponds to TRBD1 (6 bases). V lost 0 bases, J lost 4 bases, and 9 bases lay in between. This CDR3 is 14 amino acids long. From germline, CDR1 is MNHEY and CDR2 SVGAGI. The CDR3 sequence is CASSYSGGPETQYF. CDR3 coding DNA: TGTGCCAGCAGTTACTCAGGGGGACCAGAGACCCAGTACTTC.

This sequence joins TRBV10-3 and TRBJ2-5; tentative D call: TRBD2 (6 bases). The CDR3 loop spans 14 amino acids. The V gene's germline CDR1 is ENHRY and CDR2 SYGVKD. Trimming cost V 4 bases and J 2 bases, with 11 bases left between them. CDR3 DNA sequence: TGTGCCATCAGTGGGGGACTTGGACAAGAGACCCAGTACTTC. Its protein product is CAISGGLGQETQYF.

This clone was seen only a few times. This chain joins TRBV5-8 and TRBJ2-5; 8 nucleotides agree with TRBD2. This CDR3 contains 14 residues. Per the germline V gene, CDR1 is SGHTS and CDR2 is YDEGEE. The V and J ends lost 6 bases and 0 bases, in that order; junction bases with no gene match: 4. CDR3 in DNA: TGTGCCAGCACTAGCGGGCGACACCAAGAGACCCAGTACTTC. Protein sequence: CASTSGRHQETQYF. Full variable domain (remainder filled in from reference TRBV5-8 and TRBJ2-5): EAGVTQSPTHLIKTRGQQATLRCSPISGHTSVYWYQQALGLGLQFLLWYDEGEERNRGNFPPRFSGRQFPNYSSELNVNALELEDSALYLCASTSGRHQETQYFGPGTRLLVL.

This clone was observed a handful of times. CDR3 nucleotide sequence: TGTGCCAGCAGCTTGCAGGGGAATCAGCCCCAGCATTTT. The encoded protein is CASSLQGNQPQHF. This chain joins TRBV7-2 and TRBJ1-5; perhaps TRBD1 as D (6 bases). This CDR3 is 13 amino acids long. From germline, CDR1 is SGHTA and CDR2 FQGNSA. With 3 bases removed from V and 4 bases from J, the gap between germline ends came to 7 bases. The variable domain in full, with the rest retrieved from reference TRBV7-2 and TRBJ1-5, is GAGVSQSPSNKVTEKGKDVELRCDPISGHTALYWYRQSLGQGLEFLIYFQGNSAPDKSGLPSDRFSAERTGGSVSTLTIQRTQQEDSAVYLCASSLQGNQPQHFGDGTRLSIL.

In this sample, this clone turned up a few times. The chain has TRBV2 and TRBJ2-1; TRBD2 is a possible D gene (5 bases). Germline V gene lookup returns CDR1 SNHLY and CDR2 FYNNEI. This CDR3 is 13 amino acids long. Trimming took off 7 bases at V and 4 bases at J, with 11 bases between the two ends. CDR3 sequence reads: CASKEAVYNEQFF. CDR3 DNA: TGTGCCAGCAAGGAGGCTGTTTACAATGAGCAGTTCTTC.

J is TRBJ1-5 and V is TRBV6-1; 9 bases are shared with TRBD1. Germline V gene sequence: CDR1 MNHNS, CDR2 SASEGT. After removal of 4 bases from V and 6 bases from J, the junction contained 1 base not matched to a gene. The CDR3 sequence is 13 residues long. CDR3 DNA sequence: TGTGCCAGCAGTGGGGACAGGGTTCAGCCCCAGCATTTT. Translation gives CASSGDRVQPQHF.

J is TRBJ2-7 and V is TRBV6-6; 10 bases map to TRBD1. The CDR3 is made up of 13 amino acids. Germline V gene data show CDR1 as MNHNY and CDR2 as SVGAGI (reference sequence). V was pared by 10 bases and J by 4 bases, with 7 bases of the junction left unmatched. Written as DNA, the CDR3 is TGTGCCACCAGACAGGGGGCAGGGTACGAGCAGTACTTC. This encodes CATRQGAGYEQYF.